This is a list of T cell receptor beta chains from one sample in a study of OX40 agonist ivuxolimab in advanced cancers. The table came from immunoSEQ multiplex PCR; TCRdb's copy has only in-frame clones and leaves some out. The sample includes about 62,000 clones, 85% seen only once; the top ten take approximately 3.6%. The sample here was CD4+ or CD8+ T cells sorted from blood, taken in a trial of the OX40 agonist ivuxolimab. The receptors come from an adult with an advanced solid tumor such as melanoma, head and neck, liver or kidney cancer. Both conserved end residues are trimmed from each CDR3.

v_gene: TRBV11-2
len: 12
j_gene: TRBJ2-3
CDR3aa: ASSLDRGRDTQY

v_gene: TRBV25-1
len: 12
j_gene: TRBJ1-5
CDR3aa: ASSEYKGNQPQH

v_gene: TRBV7-3
len: 12
j_gene: TRBJ1-3
CDR3aa: ASSRGGSGNTIY

v_gene: TRBV27
len: 13
j_gene: TRBJ1-4
CDR3aa: ASSFSTAVNEKLF

v_gene: TRBV9
len: 11
j_gene: TRBJ1-1
CDR3aa: ASSVGSGTEAF

v_gene: TRBV11-2
len: 9
j_gene: TRBJ2-5
CDR3aa: ASSWGETQY

v_gene: TRBV9
len: 13
j_gene: TRBJ2-5
CDR3aa: ASSAPAGGRGEQY

v_gene: TRBV15
len: 18
j_gene: TRBJ2-3
CDR3aa: ATSRDIILVDREDTDTQY

v_gene: TRBV11-2
len: 13
j_gene: TRBJ2-1
CDR3aa: ASSLLAGGVNEQF

v_gene: TRBV28
len: 10
j_gene: TRBJ2-3
CDR3aa: ASSLWRGTQY

v_gene: TRBV2
len: 13
j_gene: TRBJ2-1
CDR3aa: ASNGLAGAYNEQF

v_gene: TRBV28
len: 13
j_gene: TRBJ1-4
CDR3aa: ASRRGQSLNEKLF

v_gene: TRBV9
len: 19
j_gene: TRBJ2-7
CDR3aa: ASSINPPGTGAQNRMYEQY

v_gene: TRBV7-3
len: 15
j_gene: TRBJ1-2
CDR3aa: ASSLANSMGASYGYT

v_gene: TRBV11-2
len: 12
j_gene: TRBJ2-1
CDR3aa: ASSLAGRYNEQF

v_gene: TRBV5-1
len: 13
j_gene: TRBJ2-7
CDR3aa: ASSHNLAGVNEQY